A single sample gave rise to the 18 T cell receptor beta chains below, sequenced in a study of cytomegalovirus exposure and HLA in healthy donors. The PCR had 60 Vbeta and 13 Jbeta primers. Profiling relied on immunoSEQ multiplex PCR, and the TCRdb table lists in-frame clones only, not all of them. The data show approximately 140,000 clones, about 83% seen once. Input material: PBMCs. The receptors derive from a man aged 35 to 55 in good health and CMV-seropositive.

The chain joins TRBV2 to TRBJ2-5, with D perhaps matching TRBD2 (5 bases). Per the germline V gene, CDR1 is SNHLY and CDR2 is FYNNEI. Trimming pared 4 bases from V and 4 bases from J, leaving 10 bases between. The CDR3 is made up of 13 amino acids. The CDR3 DNA sequence: TGTGCCAGCAGTGTCGGGGTCGTAGAGACCCAGTACTTC. Translation: CASSVGVVETQYF.

This clone was seen a single time. The chain is built from TRBV28 and TRBJ2-7; 12 bases align to TRBD1. V was pared by 8 bases and J by 2 bases, with 19 bases of the junction left unmatched. Germline CDR1 and CDR2: MDHEN and SYDVKM. This CDR3 spans 19 amino acids. In DNA form, the CDR3 reads TGTGCCAGCCCACCACCGGGACAGGGGGCTTACTTTGGGGCCTACGAGCAGTACTTC. Translation: CASPPPGQGAYFGAYEQYF.

The J gene is TRBJ2-5, the V gene TRBV28; TRBD2 matches 8 bases. The V gene end was trimmed by 7 bases and the J gene end by 8 bases; junction bases not matched to a gene: 12. There are 14 residues in the CDR3. Germline CDR1 is MDHEN and CDR2 is SYDVKM. The CDR3, as DNA: TGTGCCAGCAAACCCCTAGCGGGCCACTCTACCCAGTACTTC. It is translated as CASKPLAGHSTQYF.

This clone was seen just once. The rearrangement links TRBV5-1 to TRBJ2-1, with a weak D call TRBD2 (5 bases). Germline V CDR1 and CDR2: SGHRS, YFSETQ. The CDR3 has 13 residues. The germline V and J ends were trimmed by 5 bases and 5 bases, with 11 bases remaining between them. Here the CDR3 reads CASRSLVDNEQFF. CDR3 bases: TGCGCCAGCAGGTCACTAGTCGACAATGAGCAGTTCTTC.

The chain is built from TRBV27 and TRBJ2-7, with 9 bases aligning to TRBD2. The CDR3 has 14 residues. V lost 2 bases, J lost 2 bases, and 1 base stayed unmatched. The germline V gene encodes CDR1 MNHEY and CDR2 SMNVEV (reference sequence). CDR3 region: CASSLAGGPYEQYF. CDR3 nucleotide sequence: TGTGCCAGCAGTTTAGCGGGAGGGCCCTACGAGCAGTACTTC.

This clone was counted only a few times. The gene calls are TRBV5-4 and TRBJ2-3; 7 nucleotides agree with TRBD2. From germline, CDR1 is SGHNT and CDR2 YYREEE (reference sequence). This CDR3 spans 17 amino acids. Trimming cost V 0 bases and J 4 bases; bases outside gene matches: 11. The CDR3 loop is CASSLALGGWEPDTQYF. DNA of the CDR3: TGTGCCAGCAGCTTGGCCCTCGGGGGGTGGGAGCCAGATACGCAGTATTTT. Combining the CDR3 with reference TRBV5-4 and TRBJ2-3 gives the whole variable domain ETGVTQSPTHLIKTRGQQVTLRCSSQSGHNTVSWYQQALGQGPQFIFQYYREEENGRGNFPPRFSGLQFPNYSSELNVNALELDDSALYLCASSLALGGWEPDTQYFGPGTRLTVL.

The chain carries TRBV5-6 and TRBJ2-1; maybe TRBD1 (5 bases). V was trimmed by 4 bases and J by 8 bases, leaving 10 bases between them. The germline V gene encodes CDR1 SGHDT and CDR2 YYEEEE. The CDR3 runs 12 residues. For the CDR3, the DNA is TGTGCCAGCAGCCAGGGTGGCGATGAGCAGTTCTTC. Protein product: CASSQGGDEQFF.

This clone showed up just once. This sequence joins TRBV18 and TRBJ2-4; TRBD2 aligns across 7 bases. Germline CDR1 reads KGHSH; CDR2 reads LQKENI. V gave up 3 bases and J gave up 7 bases; unmatched junction bases: 12. The CDR3 consists of 16 residues. For the CDR3, the DNA is TGTGCCAGCTCACCTCCAGGGAACGGCGGGGGTAACATTCAGTACTTC. Amino acids: CASSPPGNGGGNIQYF.

The chain uses TRBV6-5 and TRBJ1-1; perhaps TRBD1 as D (6 bases). Per the germline V gene, CDR1 is MNHEY and CDR2 is SVGAGI. Trimming took off 5 bases at V and 7 bases at J, with 14 bases between the two ends. The CDR3 runs to 13 residues. The CDR3 sequence is CASSLRGGGEAFF. DNA for the CDR3: TGTGCCAGCAGTCTTCGGGGAGGGGGTGAAGCTTTCTTT.

The rearrangement links TRBV23-1 to TRBJ1-5, with TRBD1 as a possible D gene (5 bases). Being an ORF, TRBV23-1 has a function that is uncertain. This CDR3 is built from 14 residues. Trimming left V 3 bases short and J 6 bases short, with 12 bases between. The CDR3 is CASSHRQGSQPQHF. The CDR3 nucleotides read TGCGCCAGCAGTCATCGGCAGGGAAGTCAGCCCCAGCATTTT.

The chain employs TRBV11-3 and TRBJ2-1; D not resolved. Germline CDR1 and CDR2: SGHNT and YENEEA. The V gene lost 1 base and the J gene lost 13 bases, with 17 bases spanning the gap. The CDR3 extends over 14 amino acids. The CDR3 DNA reads TGTGCCAGCAGCTTAGGTGGTGCTAGTTCTCGACAGTTCTTC. Amino acids: CASSLGGASSRQFF.

The table lists this clone with a count of one. The chain has TRBV9 and TRBJ2-2; TRBD2 is a possible D gene (5 bases). V dropped 1 base and J dropped 1 base, with 8 bases sitting between them. CDR3 length: 15 amino acids. Germline V gives CDR1 SGDLS, CDR2 YYNGEE. CDR3 protein: CASSVTRRNTGELFF. CDR3 nucleotide sequence: TGTGCCAGCAGCGTAACTAGACGGAACACCGGGGAGCTGTTTTTT.

V gene TRBV6-6 combines with J gene TRBJ2-3, with unresolved D. The CDR3 contains 11 residues. CDR1 MNHNY and CDR2 SVGAGI come from the germline V gene (reference sequence). Trimming removed 5 bases from V and 6 bases from J, with 6 bases in between. The CDR3 DNA reads as TGTGCCAGCAGTACGCGGGATACGCAGTATTTT. It specifies CASSTRDTQYF.

The chain employs TRBV9 and TRBJ2-1, with a tentative D call TRBD2 (6 bases). CDR1 is SGDLS and CDR2 is YYNGEE in the germline V gene. CDR3 length: 17 amino acids. Trimming shortened V by 3 bases and J by 0 bases, and 16 bases separated the two germline ends. CDR3 sequence: CASSATGGKSSYNEQFF. The CDR3 DNA sequence: TGTGCCAGCAGCGCCACAGGCGGGAAGAGCTCCTACAATGAGCAGTTCTTC.

The gene calls are TRBV6-4 and TRBJ2-3; D is uncertain. This CDR3 spans 12 amino acids. Trimming took 6 bases from V and 1 from J, leaving 5 bases between them. Germline-derived CDR1 and CDR2 are MRHNA and SNTAGT. This CDR3 reads CASSERTDTQYF. CDR3 DNA sequence: TGTGCCAGCAGCGAGCGCACAGATACGCAGTATTTT.

The chain is built from TRBV19 and TRBJ1-1; D not certain. Trimming took off 5 bases at V and 2 bases at J, with 9 bases between the two ends. There are 13 residues in the CDR3. Germline values: CDR1 LNHDA, CDR2 SQIVND (reference sequence). The CDR3 region has the DNA TGTGCCAGTAGTTCCCCAGAAAACACTGAAGCTTTCTTT. The encoded protein is CASSSPENTEAFF.

The chain links TRBV5-1 to TRBJ2-5; a weak D match, TRBD1 (5 bases). The length of the CDR3 is 14 residues. Germline CDR1 and CDR2: SGHRS and YFSETQ. The V end was cut by 2 bases, the J end by 2 bases, with 10 bases between. The CDR3 nucleotides are TGCGCCAGCAGCTTTGGCCAGGGACAAGAGACCCAGTACTTC. Its protein product is CASSFGQGQETQYF.

The chain joins TRBV11-3 to TRBJ2-1; maybe TRBD1 (6 bases). Trimming cost V 5 bases and J 9 bases, with 11 bases left between them. Germline V lookup: CDR1 SGHNT, CDR2 YENEEA. CDR3 length equals 12 residues. The CDR3 coding sequence is TGTGCCAGCAGCCCGACAGGCTCTGAGCAGTTCTTC. Its protein is CASSPTGSEQFF.